The 5 T cell receptor beta chains given below trace back to one sample, sequenced in a study of regulatory and conventional T cells in RAG deficiency. Regulatory T cells were sorted from blood as CD4+ CD25-high CD127-low cells. Assay used: immunoSEQ multiplex PCR; TCRdb lists only in-frame clones, some missing. Of approximately 9,000 clones in the sample, roughly 90% were seen once. This sample also appeared in a second study, on regulatory T cells. That paper adds: Amplification used 52 TRBV primers and 13 TRBJ primers.

The sample consisted of Tregs sorted from blood. Receptor source: a human donor in good health.

As regards this clone: At one end, the junction sequence differs from germline, possibly due to a read error. This rearrangement joins TRBV7-7 to TRBJ2-3, with D unresolved. This CDR3 has 13 residues. Germline loops: CDR1 SSHAT, CDR2 FNYEAQ (reference sequence). CDR3: CASSLGLGDTQYF. CDR3 DNA: TGTGCTAGCAGCTTAGGGCTGGGGGATACGCAGTATTTT.

The J gene is TRBJ1-6, the V gene TRBV15; D remains unclear. Trimming took 1 base from V and 0 from J, leaving 16 bases between them. The CDR3 totals 19 residues. In germline, CDR1 is LNHNV, CDR2 YYDKDF (reference sequence). CDR3 protein: CATSRAPPAWGSYNSPLHF. The CDR3 coding sequence is TGTGCCACCAGCAGAGCCCCCCCTGCCTGGGGCTCCTATAATTCACCCCTCCACTTT.

The J gene is TRBJ2-6, the V gene TRBV11-1; 8 positions match TRBD1. The V gene end was trimmed by 5 bases and the J gene end by 0 bases; junction bases not matched to a gene: 12. The CDR3 sequence is 19 residues long. CDR1 and CDR2 (germline): SGHAT, FQDESV (reference sequence). The CDR3 sequence: CASSLFPRQGSSGANVLTF. CDR3 DNA sequence: TGTGCCAGCAGCCTCTTCCCCCGACAGGGGAGCTCTGGGGCCAACGTCCTGACTTTC.

The V and J genes are TRBV5-1 and TRBJ1-2, with D possibly TRBD1 on 5 matching bases. Trimming took off 3 bases at V and 3 bases at J, with 15 bases between the two ends. Looked up from germline, CDR1 is SGHRS and CDR2 is YFSETQ. The CDR3 has 15 amino acids. This chain's CDR3 is CASSSPPTEYYGYTF. CDR3 nucleotides: TGCGCCAGCAGCTCACCGCCGACAGAATACTATGGCTACACCTTC.

The J gene is TRBJ2-7, the V gene TRBV6-9; tentatively, D is TRBD2 (5 bases). The CDR3 has 12 amino acids. Per germline, CDR1 MNHGY and CDR2 SVAAGI. Trimming left V 8 bases short and J 0 bases short, with 8 bases between. The CDR3 reads CASGDYSYEQYF. In nucleotides, the CDR3 is TGTGCCAGCGGAGACTACTCCTACGAGCAGTACTTC.